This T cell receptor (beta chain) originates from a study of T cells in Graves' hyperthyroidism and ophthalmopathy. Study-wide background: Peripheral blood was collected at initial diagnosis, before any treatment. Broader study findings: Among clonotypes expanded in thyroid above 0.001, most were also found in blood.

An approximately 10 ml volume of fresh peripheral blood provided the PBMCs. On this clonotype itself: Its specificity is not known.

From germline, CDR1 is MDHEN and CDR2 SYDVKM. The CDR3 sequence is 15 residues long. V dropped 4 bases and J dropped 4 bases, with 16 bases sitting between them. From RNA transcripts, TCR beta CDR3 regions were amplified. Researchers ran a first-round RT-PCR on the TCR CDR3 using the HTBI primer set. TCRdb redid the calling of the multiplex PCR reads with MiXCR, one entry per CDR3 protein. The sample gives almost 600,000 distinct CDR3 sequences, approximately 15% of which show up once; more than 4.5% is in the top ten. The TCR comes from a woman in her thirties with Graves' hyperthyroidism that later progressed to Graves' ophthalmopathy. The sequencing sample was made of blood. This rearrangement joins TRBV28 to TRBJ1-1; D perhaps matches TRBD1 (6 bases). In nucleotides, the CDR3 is TGTGCCAGCAGTTCACCGGACAGTCTCCCCACTGAAGCTTTCTTT. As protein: CASSSPDSLPTEAFF.